The T cell receptor (beta chain) described here comes from a study of lung T cells in sarcoidosis with Löfgren's syndrome. Study-wide context: Repertoire analyses centered on Löfgren's syndrome patients. Study-wide findings and caveats: Versus controls, Löfgren's syndrome patients reportedly showed TRAV12-1 and TRBV2 as most expanded. Shared TRAV12-1 and TRBV2 CDR3 motifs were reported across several patients.

In TCRdb, the reads were re-called with MiXCR into one record per CDR3 protein. The sample has tens of thousands of distinct CDR3 sequences, 20% to 25% seen once; the top ten hold about 2.2%. On this clonotype: The antigen remains unidentified.

The germline V gene has CDR1 SGHNT and CDR2 YENEEA. J was trimmed by 8 bases and V by 4 bases; bases with no gene match: 13. CDR3 length equals 16 residues. This TCR derives from a human donor with sarcoidosis (Löfgren's syndrome or another form), or a control subject (not recorded which). Source material: CD4+ T cells from PBMCs. V usage is TRBV11-3 and J usage is TRBJ1-2, with 10 bases identical to TRBD1. The CDR3 nucleotides are TGTGCCAGCAGCTCACCCCGGGACAGGGGCCCATGGGGCTACACCTTC. Residues: CASSSPRDRGPWGYTF. The full variable domain, with the rest looked up from reference TRBV11-3 and TRBJ1-2, is EAGVVQSPRYKIIEKKQPVAFWCNPISGHNTLYWYLQNLGQGPELLIRYENEEAVDDSQLPKDRFSAERLKGVDSTLKIQPAELGDSAVYLCASSSPRDRGPWGYTFGSGTRLTVV.